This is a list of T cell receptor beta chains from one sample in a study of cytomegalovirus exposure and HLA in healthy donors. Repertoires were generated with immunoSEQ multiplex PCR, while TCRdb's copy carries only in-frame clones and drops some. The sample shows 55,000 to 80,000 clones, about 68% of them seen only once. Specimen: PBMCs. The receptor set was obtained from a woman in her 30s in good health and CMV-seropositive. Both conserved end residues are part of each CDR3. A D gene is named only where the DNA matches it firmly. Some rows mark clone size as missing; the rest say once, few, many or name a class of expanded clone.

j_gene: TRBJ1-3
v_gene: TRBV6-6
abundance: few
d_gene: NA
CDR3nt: TGTGCCAGCAGTTATCCCGACAGTCGAAACACCATATATTTT
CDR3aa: CASSYPDSRNTIYF

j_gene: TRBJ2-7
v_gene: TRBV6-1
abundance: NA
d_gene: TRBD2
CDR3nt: TGTGCCAGCAGGTGGGAGGGCCCTTACGAGCAGTACTTC
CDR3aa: CASRWEGPYEQYF

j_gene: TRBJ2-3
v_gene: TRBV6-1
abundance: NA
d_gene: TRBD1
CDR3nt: TGTGCCACTGCGGGACAGGGGGACACAGATACGCAGTATTTT
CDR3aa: CATAGQGDTDTQYF

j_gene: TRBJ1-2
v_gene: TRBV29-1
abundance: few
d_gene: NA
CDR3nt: TGCAGCGTCCCGGGAGGGCAGGGCTATGGCTACACCTTC
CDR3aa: CSVPGGQGYGYTF

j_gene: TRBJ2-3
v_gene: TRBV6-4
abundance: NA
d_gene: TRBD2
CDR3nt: TGTGCCAGCAGTGTTAGCGGGGGCACAGATACGCAGTATTTT
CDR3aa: CASSVSGGTDTQYF

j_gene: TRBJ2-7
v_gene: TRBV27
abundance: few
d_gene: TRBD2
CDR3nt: TGTGCCAGCAGTTCCCTATCTAGCGGGAGAATCTACGAGCAGTACTTC
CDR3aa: CASSSLSSGRIYEQYF

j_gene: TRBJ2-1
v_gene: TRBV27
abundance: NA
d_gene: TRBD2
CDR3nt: TGTGCCAGCAGGGATAGCGGGAGTAATAATGAGCAGTTCTTC
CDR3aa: CASRDSGSNNEQFF

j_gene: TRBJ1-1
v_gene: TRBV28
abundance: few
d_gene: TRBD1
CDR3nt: TGTGCCAGCAGTTACTGGACAGGGGGCTTGGGTACTGAAGCTTTCTTT
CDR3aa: CASSYWTGGLGTEAFF

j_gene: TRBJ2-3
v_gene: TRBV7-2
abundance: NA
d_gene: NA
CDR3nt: TGTGCCAGCAGCTACGGGACACTTCCCACAGATACGCAGTATTTT
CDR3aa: CASSYGTLPTDTQYF

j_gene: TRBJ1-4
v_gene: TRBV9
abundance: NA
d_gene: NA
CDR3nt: TGTGCCAGCCTTCTACAGGGATCGGCTGAAAAACTGTTTTTT
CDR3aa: CASLLQGSAEKLFF

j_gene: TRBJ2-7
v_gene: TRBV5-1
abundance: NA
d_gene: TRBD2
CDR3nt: TGCGCCAGCAGCTCCCCGGGGGGTGGCGGTCCCACCTACGAGCAGTACTTC
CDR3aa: CASSSPGGGGPTYEQYF

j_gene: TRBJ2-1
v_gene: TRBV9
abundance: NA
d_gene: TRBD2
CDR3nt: TGTGCCAGCAGCCCAGCGGGGACCCCCTACAATGAGCAGTTCTTC
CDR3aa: CASSPAGTPYNEQFF

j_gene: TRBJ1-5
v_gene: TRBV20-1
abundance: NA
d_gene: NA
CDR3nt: TGCAGTGCGGGGACACCGGAGCATTTT
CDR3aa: CSAGTPEHF

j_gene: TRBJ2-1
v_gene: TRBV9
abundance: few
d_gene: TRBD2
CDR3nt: TGTGCCAGCAGCGTCGGGGGGTCGGCTTACAATGAGCAGTTCTTC
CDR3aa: CASSVGGSAYNEQFF

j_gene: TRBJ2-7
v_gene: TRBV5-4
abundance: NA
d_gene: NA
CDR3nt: TGTGCCTACAGGCCGGGCCATACCTACGAGCAGTACTTC
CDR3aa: CAYRPGHTYEQYF

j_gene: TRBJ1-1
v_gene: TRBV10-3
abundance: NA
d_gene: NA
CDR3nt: TGTGCCATCAGTGAGTCGGGGGCAAGCACTGAAGCTTTCTTT
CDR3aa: CAISESGASTEAFF

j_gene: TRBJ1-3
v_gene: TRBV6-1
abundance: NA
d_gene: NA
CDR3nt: TGTGCCAGCAGTGAACAACAGGGAAACACCATATATTTT
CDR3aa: CASSEQQGNTIYF

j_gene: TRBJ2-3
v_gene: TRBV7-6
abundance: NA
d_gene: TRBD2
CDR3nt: TGTGCCAGCACCGGACTAGGGCAAGCAGATACGCAGTATTTT
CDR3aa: CASTGLGQADTQYF

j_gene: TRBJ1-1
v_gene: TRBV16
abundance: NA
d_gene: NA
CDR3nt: TGTGCCAGCAGCCAATCGCCAGGGAACACTGAAGCTTTCTTT
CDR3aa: CASSQSPGNTEAFF

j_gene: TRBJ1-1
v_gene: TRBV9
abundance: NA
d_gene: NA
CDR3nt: TGTGCCAGCAGCGTAGCCCCAAACACTGAAGCTTTCTTT
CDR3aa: CASSVAPNTEAFF

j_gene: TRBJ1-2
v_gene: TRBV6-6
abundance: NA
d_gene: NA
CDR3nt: TGTGCCAGCAGCGACAGTGTAGCTGGTGGCTACACCTTC
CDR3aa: CASSDSVAGGYTF

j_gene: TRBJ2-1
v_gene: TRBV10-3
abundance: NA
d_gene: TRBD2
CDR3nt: TGTGCCATCAGTGAGGATCCGGGACTAGTCACCAACAATGAGCAGTTCTTC
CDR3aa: CAISEDPGLVTNNEQFF

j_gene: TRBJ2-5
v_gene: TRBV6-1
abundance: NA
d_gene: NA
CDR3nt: TGTGCCACTACTAAGGAGGGGGCCGGGGAGACCCAGTACTTC
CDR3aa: CATTKEGAGETQYF

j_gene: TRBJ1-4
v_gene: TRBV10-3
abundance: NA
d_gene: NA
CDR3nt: TGTGCCATCAGTTCTCGACCCGGAGGTTCAACTAATGAAAAACTGTTTTTT
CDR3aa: CAISSRPGGSTNEKLFF

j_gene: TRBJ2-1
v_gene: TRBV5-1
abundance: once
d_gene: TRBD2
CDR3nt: TGCGCCAGCAGCAAAGGACTAGCACCTAGCTCCTACAATGAGCAGTTCTTC
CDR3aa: CASSKGLAPSSYNEQFF

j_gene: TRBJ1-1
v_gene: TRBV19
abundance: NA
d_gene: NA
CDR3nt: TGTGCCAGTAGTTCACAGGGCACTGAAGCTTTCTTT
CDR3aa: CASSSQGTEAFF

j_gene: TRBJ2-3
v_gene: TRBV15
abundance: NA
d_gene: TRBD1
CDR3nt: TGTGCCACCACCACCCTCCCGGGACAGGGAGGCACAGATACGCAGTATTTT
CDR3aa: CATTTLPGQGGTDTQYF

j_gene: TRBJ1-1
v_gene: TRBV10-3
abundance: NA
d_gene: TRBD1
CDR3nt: TGTGCCATCAGTGGAGGACAGGGGAGAATGAACACTGAAGCTTTCTTT
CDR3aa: CAISGGQGRMNTEAFF

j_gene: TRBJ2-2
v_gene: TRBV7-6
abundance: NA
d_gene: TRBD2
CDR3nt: TGTGCCAGCAGCTTCCTCACTAGCGGGGCTGCGAACACCGGGGAGCTGTTTTTT
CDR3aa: CASSFLTSGAANTGELFF

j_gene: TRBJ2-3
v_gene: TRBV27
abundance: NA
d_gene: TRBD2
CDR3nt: TGTGCCAGCAGTTTAACTAGCGGGAGCACAGATACGCAGTATTTT
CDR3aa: CASSLTSGSTDTQYF

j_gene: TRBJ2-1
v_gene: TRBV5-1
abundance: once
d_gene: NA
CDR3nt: TGCGCCAGCAGCCTACATACCGGACAGTACAATGAGCAGTTCTTC
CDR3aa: CASSLHTGQYNEQFF

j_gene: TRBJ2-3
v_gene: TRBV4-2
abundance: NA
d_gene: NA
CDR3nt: TGTGCCAGCAGCCAAAACACCGGGACTAGCACAGATACGCAGTATTTT
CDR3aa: CASSQNTGTSTDTQYF

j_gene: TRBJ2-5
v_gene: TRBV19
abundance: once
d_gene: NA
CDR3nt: TGTGCCAGTAGTATAGGGGCAGGGGCGGAGACCCAGTACTTC
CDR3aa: CASSIGAGAETQYF

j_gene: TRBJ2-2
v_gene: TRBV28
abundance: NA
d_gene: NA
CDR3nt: TGTGCCAGCAGTTTTTCGGATGGAATAGGTTGGGGCGTGAACACCGGGGAGCTGTTTTTT
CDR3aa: CASSFSDGIGWGVNTGELFF

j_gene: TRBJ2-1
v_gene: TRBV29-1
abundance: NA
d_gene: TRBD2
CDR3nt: TGCAGCGCGCTACTAGCGGGGGTAGACAATGAGCAGTTCTTC
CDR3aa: CSALLAGVDNEQFF